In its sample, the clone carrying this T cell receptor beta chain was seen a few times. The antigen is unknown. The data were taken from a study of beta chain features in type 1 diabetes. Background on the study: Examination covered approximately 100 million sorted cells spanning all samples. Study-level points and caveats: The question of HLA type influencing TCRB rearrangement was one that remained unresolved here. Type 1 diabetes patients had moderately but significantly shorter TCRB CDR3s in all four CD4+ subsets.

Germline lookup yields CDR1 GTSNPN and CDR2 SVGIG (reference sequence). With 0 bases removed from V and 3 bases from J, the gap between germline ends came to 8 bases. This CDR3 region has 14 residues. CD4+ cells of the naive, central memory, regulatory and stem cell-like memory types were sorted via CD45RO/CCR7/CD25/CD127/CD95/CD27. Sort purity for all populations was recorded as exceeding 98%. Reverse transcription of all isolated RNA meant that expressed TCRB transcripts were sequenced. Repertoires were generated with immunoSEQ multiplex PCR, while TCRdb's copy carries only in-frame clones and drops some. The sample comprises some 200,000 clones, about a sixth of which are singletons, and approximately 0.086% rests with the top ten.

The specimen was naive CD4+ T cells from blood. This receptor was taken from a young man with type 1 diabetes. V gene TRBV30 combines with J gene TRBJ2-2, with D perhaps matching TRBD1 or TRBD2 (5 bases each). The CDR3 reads CAWSVMGDTGELFF. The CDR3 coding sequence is TGTGCCTGGAGTGTGATGGGGGACACCGGGGAGCTGTTTTTT.